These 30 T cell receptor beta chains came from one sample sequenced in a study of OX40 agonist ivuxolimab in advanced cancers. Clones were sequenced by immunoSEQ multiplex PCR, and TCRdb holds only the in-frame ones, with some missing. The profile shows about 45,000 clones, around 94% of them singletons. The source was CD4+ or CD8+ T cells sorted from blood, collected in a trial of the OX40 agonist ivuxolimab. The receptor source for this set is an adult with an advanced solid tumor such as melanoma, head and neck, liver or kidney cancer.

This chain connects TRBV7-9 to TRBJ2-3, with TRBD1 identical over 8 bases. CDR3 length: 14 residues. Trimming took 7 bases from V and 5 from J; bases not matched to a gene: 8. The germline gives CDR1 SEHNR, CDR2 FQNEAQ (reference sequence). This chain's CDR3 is CASTLQGAVDTQYF. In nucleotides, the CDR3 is TGTGCCAGCACCCTCCAGGGGGCGGTAGATACGCAGTATTTT.

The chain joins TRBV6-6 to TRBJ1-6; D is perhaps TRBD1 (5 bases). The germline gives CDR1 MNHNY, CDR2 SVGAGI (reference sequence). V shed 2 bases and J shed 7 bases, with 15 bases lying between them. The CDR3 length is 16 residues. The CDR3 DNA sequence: TGTGCCAGCAGTTACCCTCAGCAGGGTCGGAATTCACCCCTCCACTTT. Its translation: CASSYPQQGRNSPLHF.

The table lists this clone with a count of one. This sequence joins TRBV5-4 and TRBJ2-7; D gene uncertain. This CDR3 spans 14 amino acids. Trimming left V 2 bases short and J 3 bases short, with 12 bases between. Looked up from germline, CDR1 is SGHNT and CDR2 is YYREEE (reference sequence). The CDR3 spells CASSFIGSGYEQYF. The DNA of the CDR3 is TGTGCCAGCAGCTTTATTGGGTCAGGCTACGAGCAGTACTTC.

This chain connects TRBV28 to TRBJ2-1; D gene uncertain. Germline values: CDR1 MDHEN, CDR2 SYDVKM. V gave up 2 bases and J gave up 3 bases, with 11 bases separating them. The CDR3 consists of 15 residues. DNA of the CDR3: TGTGCCAGCAGTTTACCTAGGGAAGGCTACAATGAGCAGTTCTTC. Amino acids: CASSLPREGYNEQFF.

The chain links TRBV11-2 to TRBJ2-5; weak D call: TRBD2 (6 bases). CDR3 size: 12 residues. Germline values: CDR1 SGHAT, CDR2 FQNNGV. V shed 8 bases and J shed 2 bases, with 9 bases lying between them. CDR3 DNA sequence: TGTGCCAGCGGTGGAGGGCAAGAGACCCAGTACTTC. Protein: CASGGGQETQYF. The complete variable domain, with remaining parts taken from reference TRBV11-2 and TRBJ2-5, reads EAGVAQSPRYKIIEKRQSVAFWCNPISGHATLYWYQQILGQGPKLLIQFQNNGVVDDSQLPKDRFSAERLKGVDSTLKIQPAKLEDSAVYLCASGGGQETQYFGPGTRLLVL.

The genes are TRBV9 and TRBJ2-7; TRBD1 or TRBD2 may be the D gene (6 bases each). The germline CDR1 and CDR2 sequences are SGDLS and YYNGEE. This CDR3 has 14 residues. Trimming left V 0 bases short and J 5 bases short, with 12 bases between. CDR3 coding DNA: TGTGCCAGCAGCGTAGCGGAGAGGGGGGACGAGCAGTACTTC. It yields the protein CASSVAERGDEQYF.

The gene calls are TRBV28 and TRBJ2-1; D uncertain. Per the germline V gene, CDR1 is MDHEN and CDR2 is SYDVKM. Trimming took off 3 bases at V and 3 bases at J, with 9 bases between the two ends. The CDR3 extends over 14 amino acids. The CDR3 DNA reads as TGTGCCAGCAGTTTCGCTGTTCACTACAATGAGCAGTTCTTC. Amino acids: CASSFAVHYNEQFF.

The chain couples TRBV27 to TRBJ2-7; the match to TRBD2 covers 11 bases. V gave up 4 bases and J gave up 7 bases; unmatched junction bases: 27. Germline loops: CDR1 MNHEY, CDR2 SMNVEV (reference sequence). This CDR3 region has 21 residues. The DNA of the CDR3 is TGTGCCAGCAGTTCTAGACCGAACAGGGGTCTCTCTAGCGGGAGGCCCGGGGAGCAGTACTTC. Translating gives CASSSRPNRGLSSGRPGEQYF.

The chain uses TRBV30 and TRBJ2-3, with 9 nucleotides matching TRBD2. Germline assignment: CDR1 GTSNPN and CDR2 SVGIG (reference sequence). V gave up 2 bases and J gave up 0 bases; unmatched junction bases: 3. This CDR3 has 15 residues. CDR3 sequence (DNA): TGTGCCTGGAGTACAGGACTAGCGAGCACAGATACGCAGTATTTT. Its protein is CAWSTGLASTDTQYF.

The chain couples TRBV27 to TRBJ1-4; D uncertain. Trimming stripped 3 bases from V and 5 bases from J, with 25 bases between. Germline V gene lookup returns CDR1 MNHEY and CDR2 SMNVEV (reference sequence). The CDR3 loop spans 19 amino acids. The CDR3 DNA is TGTGCCAGCAGTTTCACCCTGTGGGCAGATCACTCGTTGAATGAAAAACTGTTTTTT. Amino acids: CASSFTLWADHSLNEKLFF.

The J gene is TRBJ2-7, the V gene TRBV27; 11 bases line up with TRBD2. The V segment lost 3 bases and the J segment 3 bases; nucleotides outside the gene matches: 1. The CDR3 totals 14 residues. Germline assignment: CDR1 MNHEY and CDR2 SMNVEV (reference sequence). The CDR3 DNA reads TGTGCCAGCAGTTTCGGGACTAGCGGCTACGAGCAGTACTTC. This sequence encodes CASSFGTSGYEQYF.

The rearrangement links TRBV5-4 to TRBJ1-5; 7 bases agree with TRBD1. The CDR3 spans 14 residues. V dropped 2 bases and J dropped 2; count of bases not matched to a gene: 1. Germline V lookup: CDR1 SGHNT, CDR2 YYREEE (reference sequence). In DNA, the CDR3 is TGTGCCAGCAGCTTCCAGGGGGGCAATCAGCCCCAGCATTTT. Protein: CASSFQGGNQPQHF.

CDR3 bases: TGTGCCAGCAGCACGAGACAGGGGAAATTTTTTCAGCCCCAGCATTTT. It encodes CASSTRQGKFFQPQHF. This chain uses TRBV21-1 with TRBJ1-5; the table's D gene call, TRBD1, was not cross checked with the DNA. TRBV21-1 counts as a pseudogene. This CDR3 contains 16 residues.

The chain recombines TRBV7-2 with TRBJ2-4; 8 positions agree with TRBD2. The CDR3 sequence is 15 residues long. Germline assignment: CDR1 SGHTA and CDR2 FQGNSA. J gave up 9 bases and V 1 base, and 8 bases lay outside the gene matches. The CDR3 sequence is CASSLVGTSRTIQYF. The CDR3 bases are TGTGCCAGCAGCTTAGTTGGGACTAGTCGTACCATTCAGTACTTC.

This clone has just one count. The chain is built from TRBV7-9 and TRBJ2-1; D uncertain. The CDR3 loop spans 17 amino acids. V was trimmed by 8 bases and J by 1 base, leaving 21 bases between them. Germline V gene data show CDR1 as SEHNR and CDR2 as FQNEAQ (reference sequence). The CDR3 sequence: CASHLGPQPNSYNEQFF. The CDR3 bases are TGTGCCAGCCATCTGGGCCCCCAGCCAAATTCCTACAATGAGCAGTTCTTC.

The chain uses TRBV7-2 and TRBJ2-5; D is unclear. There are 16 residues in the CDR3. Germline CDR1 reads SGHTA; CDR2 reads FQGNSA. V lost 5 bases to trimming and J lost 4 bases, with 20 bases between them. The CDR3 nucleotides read TGTGCCAGCAGCGCCCCCCGTCCCTATAAAGGAGAGACCCAGTACTTC. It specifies CASSAPRPYKGETQYF.

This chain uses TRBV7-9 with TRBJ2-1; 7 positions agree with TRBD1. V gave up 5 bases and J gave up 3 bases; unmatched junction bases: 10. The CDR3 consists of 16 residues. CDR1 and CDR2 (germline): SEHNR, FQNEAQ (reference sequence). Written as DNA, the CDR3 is TGTGCCAGCAGCCTGAGAGACAGGGCAAGCTACAATGAGCAGTTCTTC. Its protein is CASSLRDRASYNEQFF.

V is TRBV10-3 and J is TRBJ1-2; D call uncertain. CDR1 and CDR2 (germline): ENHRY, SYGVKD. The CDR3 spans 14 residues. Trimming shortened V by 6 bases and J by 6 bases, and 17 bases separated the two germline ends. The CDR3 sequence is CAIRPVGGYNGYTF. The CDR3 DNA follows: TGTGCCATCAGGCCTGTGGGAGGGTACAATGGCTACACCTTC.

The CDR3 DNA sequence: TGTGCCAGCAGGACAGACTACAATGAGCAGTTCTTC. Translation: CASRTDYNEQFF. The chain joins TRBV2 to TRBJ2-1; tentatively, D is TRBD1 (5 bases). CDR1 and CDR2 (germline): SNHLY, FYNNEI. The CDR3 is 12 residues long. The germline V and J ends were trimmed by 6 bases and 3 bases, with 6 bases remaining between them.

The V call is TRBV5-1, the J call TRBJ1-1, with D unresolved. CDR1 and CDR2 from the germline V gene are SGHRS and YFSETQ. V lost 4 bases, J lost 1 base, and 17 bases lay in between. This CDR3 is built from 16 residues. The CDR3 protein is CASSLPWAGTNTEAFF. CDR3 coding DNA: TGCGCCAGCAGCCTCCCTTGGGCAGGCACGAACACTGAAGCTTTCTTT.

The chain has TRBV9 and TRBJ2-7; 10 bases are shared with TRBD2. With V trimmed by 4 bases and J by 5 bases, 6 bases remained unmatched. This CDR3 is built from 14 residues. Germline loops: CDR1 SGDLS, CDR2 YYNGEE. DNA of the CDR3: TGTGCCAGCAGCATTACTAGCGGGACTGACGAGCAGTACTTC. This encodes CASSITSGTDEQYF.

The CDR3 protein is CAISESGKMNTEAFF. The DNA of the CDR3 is TGTGCCATCAGTGAGTCGGGGAAAATGAACACTGAAGCTTTCTTT. The rearrangement links TRBV10-3 to TRBJ1-1; D unclear. This CDR3 comprises 15 residues. The V gene lost 0 bases and the J gene lost 0 bases, with 8 bases spanning the gap. CDR1 is ENHRY, CDR2 SYGVKD, per germline.

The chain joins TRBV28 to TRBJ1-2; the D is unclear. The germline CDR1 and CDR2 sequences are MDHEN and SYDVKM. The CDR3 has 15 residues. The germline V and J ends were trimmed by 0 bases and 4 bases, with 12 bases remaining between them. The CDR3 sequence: CASSLWSGPSYGYTF. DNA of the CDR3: TGTGCCAGCAGTTTATGGTCCGGACCGAGCTATGGCTACACCTTC.

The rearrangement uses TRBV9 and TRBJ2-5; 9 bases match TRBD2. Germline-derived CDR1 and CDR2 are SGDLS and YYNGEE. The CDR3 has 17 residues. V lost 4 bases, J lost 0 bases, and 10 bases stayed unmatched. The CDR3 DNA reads TGTGCCAGCAGCCCCTCCCGACTAGCGGTGTACCAAGAGACCCAGTACTTC. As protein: CASSPSRLAVYQETQYF.

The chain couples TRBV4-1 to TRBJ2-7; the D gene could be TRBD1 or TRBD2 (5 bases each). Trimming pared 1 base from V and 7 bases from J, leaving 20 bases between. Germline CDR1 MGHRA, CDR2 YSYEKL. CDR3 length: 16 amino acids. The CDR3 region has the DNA TGCGCCAGCAGCCAAGCCGCCAGGGCCTCAAGAGGGGAGCAGTACTTC. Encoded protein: CASSQAARASRGEQYF.

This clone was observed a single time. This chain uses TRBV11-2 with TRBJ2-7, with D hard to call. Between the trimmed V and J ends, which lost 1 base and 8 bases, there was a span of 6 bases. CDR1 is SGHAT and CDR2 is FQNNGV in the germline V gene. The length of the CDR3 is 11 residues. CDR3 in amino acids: CASSLVGQQYF. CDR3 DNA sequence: TGTGCCAGCAGCTTAGTAGGACAGCAGTACTTC.

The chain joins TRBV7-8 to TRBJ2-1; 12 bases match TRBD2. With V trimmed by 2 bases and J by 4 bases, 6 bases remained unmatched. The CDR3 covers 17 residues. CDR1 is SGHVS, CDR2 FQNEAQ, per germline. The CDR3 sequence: CASSLPTSGSQYNEQFF. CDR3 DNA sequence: TGTGCCAGCAGCTTACCGACTAGCGGGAGTCAATACAATGAGCAGTTCTTC.

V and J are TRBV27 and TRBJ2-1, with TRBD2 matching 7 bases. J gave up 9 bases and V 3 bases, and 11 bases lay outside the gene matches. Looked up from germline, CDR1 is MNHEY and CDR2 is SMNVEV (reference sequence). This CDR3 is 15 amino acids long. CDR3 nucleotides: TGTGCCAGCAGTTTGAGTGGCGGGACGGGAGGTGAGCAGTTCTTC. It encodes CASSLSGGTGGEQFF.

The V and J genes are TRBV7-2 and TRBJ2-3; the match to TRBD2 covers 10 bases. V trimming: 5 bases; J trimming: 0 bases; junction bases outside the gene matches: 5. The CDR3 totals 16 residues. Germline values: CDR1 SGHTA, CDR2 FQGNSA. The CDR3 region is CASSRLAGTSTDTQYF. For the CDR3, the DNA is TGTGCCAGCAGCCGACTAGCGGGCACTAGCACAGATACGCAGTATTTT.

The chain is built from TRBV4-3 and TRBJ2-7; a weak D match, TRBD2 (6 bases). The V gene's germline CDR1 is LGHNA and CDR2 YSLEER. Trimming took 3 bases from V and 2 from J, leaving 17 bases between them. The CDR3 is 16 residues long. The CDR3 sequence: CASSQDYRLQTYEQYF. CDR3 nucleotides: TGCGCCAGCAGCCAGGACTACAGACTTCAAACCTACGAGCAGTACTTC.